This entry lists 11 T cell receptor beta chains sequenced from one sample in a study of shared clonotypes between healthy human individuals. Profiled with immunoSEQ multiplex PCR; TCRdb holds only in-frame clones, not every one. The table records about 1 million clones, about 75% of them present only once. The sequencing sample was made of memory CD4+ T cells sorted from blood. Subset of the sample: CD45RA-negative fraction. The receptor set was obtained from a man aged 18 to 30 in good health.

The rearrangement uses TRBV19 and TRBJ1-5, with D uncertain. This CDR3 spans 16 amino acids. Trimming shortened V by 3 bases and J by 3 bases, and 15 bases separated the two germline ends. Looked up from germline, CDR1 is LNHDA and CDR2 is SQIVND (reference sequence). CDR3 residues: CASSIRQGGNNQPQHF. The CDR3 nucleotides read TGTGCCAGTAGTATTAGACAAGGAGGGAACAATCAGCCCCAGCATTTT.

This clone was found once. The chain joins TRBV7-6 to TRBJ1-1; the D is unclear. CDR1 is SGHVS and CDR2 is FNYEAQ in the germline V gene. CDR3 length: 17 amino acids. The ends were cut back, 1 base at V and 0 bases at J, with 15 bases in the middle. The chain's CDR3 is CASSLGPGIGMNTEAFF. CDR3 DNA: TGTGCCAGCAGCTTAGGCCCGGGAATTGGGATGAACACTGAAGCTTTCTTT.

The chain uses TRBV18 and TRBJ2-7; 8 nucleotides match TRBD1. Trimming took 4 bases from V and 5 from J; bases not matched to a gene: 10. CDR1 is KGHSH, CDR2 LQKENI, per germline. The CDR3 sequence is 15 residues long. The CDR3 region is CASSLRQGSGDEQYF. Written as DNA, the CDR3 is TGTGCCAGCTCACTCAGACAGGGGTCAGGGGACGAGCAGTACTTC.

The V call is TRBV10-3, the J call TRBJ2-5; TRBD1 matches at 7 bases. The CDR3 has 17 residues. Germline CDR1 ENHRY, CDR2 SYGVKD. V gave up 0 bases and J gave up 5 bases; unmatched junction bases: 12. The CDR3 reads CAISESTWTGEGETQYF. The CDR3 DNA follows: TGTGCCATCAGTGAGTCGACGTGGACAGGCGAGGGGGAGACCCAGTACTTC.

The chain couples TRBV2 to TRBJ2-1, with 7 bases fitting TRBD2. This CDR3 comprises 15 residues. Germline trimming cut 5 bases from V and 3 bases from J; bases unmatched to any gene: 7. Germline V gene sequence: CDR1 SNHLY, CDR2 FYNNEI. The CDR3 sequence is CASSRGGSFYNEQFF. In nucleotides, the CDR3 is TGTGCCAGCAGTCGGGGCGGGAGTTTCTACAATGAGCAGTTCTTC.

The V gene is TRBV10-3, the J gene TRBJ2-5; 7 bases match TRBD1. V dropped 4 bases and J dropped 2; count of bases not matched to a gene: 1. This CDR3 has 13 amino acids. Per germline, CDR1 ENHRY and CDR2 SYGVKD. CDR3 residues: CAISGDSQETQYF. DNA for the CDR3: TGTGCCATCAGTGGGGACAGTCAAGAGACCCAGTACTTC.

The table lists this clone with a count of one. The chain employs TRBV9 and TRBJ1-1; D might be TRBD1 (6 bases). Looked up from germline, CDR1 is SGDLS and CDR2 is YYNGEE. The V gene lost 4 bases and the J gene lost 0 bases, with 13 bases spanning the gap. The CDR3 contains 15 residues. CDR3 region: CASSPRTVLNTEAFF. The CDR3 nucleotides read TGTGCCAGCAGCCCGCGGACAGTACTGAACACTGAAGCTTTCTTT.

The V call is TRBV6-1, the J call TRBJ1-2; possibly TRBD1 for D (5 bases). The germline V gene encodes CDR1 MNHNS and CDR2 SASEGT. This CDR3 spans 14 amino acids. Trimming stripped 7 bases from V and 4 bases from J, with 16 bases between. The DNA of the CDR3 is TGTGCCAGCAATAGTCAGGGAGGCGGCTATGGCTACACCTTC. It yields the protein CASNSQGGGYGYTF.

This clone was detected a few times. V usage is TRBV5-1 and J usage is TRBJ1-2; 8 positions match TRBD1. The trim removed 0 bases at V and 4 bases at J, leaving 5 bases unmatched. Germline V lookup: CDR1 SGHRS, CDR2 YFSETQ. This CDR3 region has 15 residues. The CDR3 is CASSLDQGARYGYTF. In nucleotides, the CDR3 is TGCGCCAGCAGCTTGGACCAGGGGGCACGCTATGGCTACACCTTC.

As DNA, the CDR3 is TGTGCCAGCACAACGACCTTGCCTCCCTATGGCTACACCTTC. Translated, it gives CASTTTLPPYGYTF. The rearrangement uses TRBV6-1 and TRBJ1-2; D unclear. CDR3 length equals 14 residues. The V and J ends lost 7 bases and 4 bases respectively, with 16 bases between them. Germline V lookup: CDR1 MNHNS, CDR2 SASEGT.

J is TRBJ2-1 and V is TRBV5-1, with TRBD2 identical over 9 bases. Germline values: CDR1 SGHRS, CDR2 YFSETQ. V gave up 4 bases and J gave up 3 bases; unmatched junction bases: 5. The CDR3 covers 15 residues. CDR3 bases: TGCGCCAGCAGCCCTAGCGGGATACTCTACAATGAGCAGTTCTTC. This gives the protein CASSPSGILYNEQFF.